The T cell receptor (beta chain) under discussion was sequenced for a study of shared clonotypes between healthy human individuals. Study-level results: Naive subsets generally had larger estimated richness than memory subsets.

The CDR3 extends over 13 amino acids. Between the trimmed V and J ends, which lost 6 bases and 4 bases, there was a span of 10 bases. Per germline, CDR1 ENHRY and CDR2 SYGVKD. For this clone: The antigen remains undetermined.

Produced via immunoSEQ multiplex PCR; TCRdb's table is partial and in-frame only. The sample consists of under 600,000 clones, approximately 95% of them appearing once. The sample consisted of naive CD4+ T cells sorted from blood. Subset noted: CD45RA+ positively selected. The sequence came from a woman under 40 in good health. The J gene is TRBJ1-3, the V gene TRBV10-3; maybe TRBD1 (5 bases). CDR3 nucleotides: TGTGCCATCAGGGGGGTCGGGGGAAACACCATATATTTT. Amino acid sequence: CAIRGVGGNTIYF.